This T cell receptor beta chain stems from a study of blood T cell repertoires in COVID-19. Study members were between roughly 18 and 100 years old and lived in 24 US regions. The recovered donors of Cohort 3 showed two negative PCRs, clearance, or symptom resolution. Sequencing was performed with immunoSEQ multiplex PCR; in TCRdb, only in-frame clones are kept and a portion is missing. The table shows under 300,000 clones, with roughly nine tenths occurring only once. The ends were cut back, 5 bases at V and 0 bases at J, with 7 bases in the middle. Per the germline V gene, CDR1 is MNHEY and CDR2 is SVGAGI. This CDR3 has 14 amino acids. This clone was seen a few times.

Material: PBMCs or T cells enriched from blood (not recorded which). The sequence derives from a woman in her forties who had recovered from COVID-19. The chain is built from TRBV6-5 and TRBJ1-4; D not certain. The CDR3 nucleotides read TGTGCCAGCAGTCCCGAGCCAACTAATGAAAAACTGTTTTTT. It encodes CASSPEPTNEKLFF.